A single sample is the source of the 11 T cell receptor beta chains below, sequenced in a study of Tregs in tolerant kidney transplant recipients (dated by TCRdb to the late 2010s). The time point tag for this specimen amounts to: blood sample drawn before combined kidney and bone marrow transplant. Receptor amplification or capture employed the immunoSEQ multiplex PCR assay. The source is immuneACCESS, and TCRdb retained only in-frame sequences with V and J called. Part of the clones is not carried over; for the studies checked, unresolved V genes explain less than half of this, and the remainder is unexplained. The sample data list 110,000 or so clones, and around 89% of these were observed just once. The ten largest clones add up to 0.34% of the sample. The input for sequencing was CD4+ T cells from blood, taken before the transplant. The source is a human donor who received a combined kidney and bone marrow transplant.

The chain recombines TRBV9 with TRBJ1-4, with D possibly matching TRBD1 (6 bases). V was shortened by 3 bases and J by 12 bases, with 21 bases between the two germline ends. CDR1 SGDLS and CDR2 YYNGEE come from the germline V gene. The length of the CDR3 is 15 residues. CDR3 region: CASSAQQGPGWELFF. CDR3 nucleotide sequence: TGTGCCAGCAGCGCCCAGCAGGGGCCGGGTTGGGAACTGTTTTTT.

The V gene is TRBV6-6, the J gene TRBJ1-5, with D tentatively TRBD1 (6 bases). Per the germline V gene, CDR1 is MNHNY and CDR2 is SVGAGI (reference sequence). The germline V and J ends were trimmed by 2 bases and 0 bases, with 11 bases remaining between them. The CDR3 is 16 residues long. The CDR3 bases are TGTGCCAGCAGTTACCGGACAGTCGGTAGCAATCAGCCCCAGCATTTT. It encodes CASSYRTVGSNQPQHF.

V usage is TRBV21-1 and J usage is TRBJ2-1; the D call TRBD2 from the table was never checked on the DNA. TRBV21-1 is annotated as a pseudogene. CDR3 size: 15 residues. The CDR3 sequence: CASSKSLAGDNEQFF. CDR3 nucleotides: TGTGCCAGCAGCAAAAGTCTAGCGGGGGACAATGAGCAGTTCTTC.

This clone was detected many times. The gene calls are TRBV11-2 and TRBJ2-7; D call uncertain. Between the trimmed V and J ends, which lost 0 bases and 6 bases, there was a span of 9 bases. The V gene's germline CDR1 is SGHAT and CDR2 FQNNGV. The CDR3 consists of 13 residues. This chain's CDR3 is CASSLDLGSEQYF. CDR3 sequence (DNA): TGTGCCAGCAGCTTAGATCTTGGCTCCGAGCAGTACTTC.

The chain combines TRBV2 with TRBJ2-7, with D hard to call. The CDR3 spans 11 residues. CDR1 and CDR2 (germline): SNHLY, FYNNEI. Trimming cost V 2 bases and J 4 bases, with 3 bases left between them. CDR3 in amino acids: CASSERYEQYF. DNA for the CDR3: TGTGCCAGCAGTGAACGGTACGAGCAGTACTTC.

V usage is TRBV5-1 and J usage is TRBJ2-5; 8 nucleotides align to TRBD2. The CDR3 extends over 16 amino acids. Per germline, CDR1 SGHRS and CDR2 YFSETQ. Unmatched junction bases numbered 8, after V lost 0 bases and J lost 4 bases. CDR3 in DNA: TGCGCCAGCAGCTTGGGTCCGGGACTAGAAAGAGAGACCCAGTACTTC. It translates to CASSLGPGLERETQYF.

The V gene is TRBV5-5, the J gene TRBJ1-2; D may be TRBD1 (5 bases). The CDR3 is 14 residues long. Trimming pared 3 bases from V and 8 bases from J, leaving 17 bases between. CDR1 is SGHKS and CDR2 is YYEKEE in the germline V gene (reference sequence). The DNA of the CDR3 is TGTGCCAGCAGCTCCCGACAGAGCCAAGGAGGCTACACCTTC. Its translation: CASSSRQSQGGYTF.

The V and J genes are TRBV27 and TRBJ1-5; D is undetermined. The CDR3 has 13 residues. Germline V lookup: CDR1 MNHEY, CDR2 SMNVEV (reference sequence). Trimming pared 5 bases from V and 2 bases from J, leaving 7 bases between. This chain's CDR3 is CASSPSRNQPQHF. The DNA for the CDR3 is TGTGCCAGCAGTCCTAGCCGCAATCAGCCCCAGCATTTT.

The chain uses TRBV18 and TRBJ2-7, with TRBD1 matching 7 bases. The CDR3 totals 15 residues. CDR1 and CDR2 (germline): KGHSH, LQKENI. Losses at the gene ends were 2 bases for V and 4 bases for J; bases not matched to a gene: 8. CDR3 in amino acids: CASSPKLGQRYEQYF. The CDR3 nucleotides are TGTGCCAGCTCACCAAAGTTGGGACAGAGGTACGAGCAGTACTTC.

This chain links TRBV5-1 with TRBJ1-1; no firm D call. V lost 0 bases and J lost 5, with 8 bases in between. Germline loops: CDR1 SGHRS, CDR2 YFSETQ. The CDR3 runs 13 residues. The CDR3 protein is CASSLDLMTEAFF. The CDR3 bases are TGCGCCAGCAGCTTGGACTTAATGACTGAAGCTTTCTTT.

The chain recombines TRBV11-2 with TRBJ1-2; D might be TRBD1 (6 bases). This CDR3 has 15 residues. Germline V gene lookup returns CDR1 SGHAT and CDR2 FQNNGV. Trimming cost V 5 bases and J 4 bases, with 17 bases left between them. CDR3 residues: CASSPRGAGVYGYTF. The CDR3 DNA reads as TGTGCCAGCAGCCCCAGGGGCGCGGGGGTCTATGGCTACACCTTC.